This TCR beta chain was sequenced during a study of T cell responses to AZD1222 COVID-19 vaccine. General observations from the study: Only a handful of AZD1222 recipients were seropositive at baseline. None of the repertoires were sampled until the peak T cell response had passed. Donors were largely white British and mainly female; clonal diversity was possibly underestimated.

Trimming at V came to 1 base and at J to 6 bases, leaving 9 bases not matched to a gene. CDR3 length equals 16 residues. CDR1 and CDR2 (germline): SGHRS, YFSETQ. Assay: immunoSEQ multiplex PCR; the TCRdb copy retains only in-frame clones and omits some. The sample contains some 120,000 clones, 90% to 95% of which appear only once. Turning to this clone: Its antigen is as yet unknown.

The TCR originated in an adult in good health. This sequence joins TRBV5-1 and TRBJ2-2; 7 bases match TRBD1. The sequencing used peripheral blood, collected on day 0 of AZD1222 vaccination. The CDR3 region has the DNA TGCGCCAGCAGCTTGAGGACAGGACCCTCCGCCGGGGAGCTGTTTTTT. It encodes CASSLRTGPSAGELFF.